A single T cell receptor (beta chain) is shown here with its context. Original processing notes: Estimates of nucleated cell counts were drawn from the amplification of reference gene primers. Measured with immunoSEQ multiplex PCR; TCRdb has only the in-frame clones, and not every one. The V and J calls and the clone size are those of that table, but D and trimming were determined from the DNA. The sample contains about 140,000 clones, roughly 80% of which appear only once. These data are taken from a study of blood T cell repertoires in COVID-19. At the level of the study: Whether acute or convalescent, the COVID-19 samples came from the United States, Italy and Spain. Sources were T cells, B-cell-depleted T cells, or PBMCs; the material itself was cDNA or gDNA.

V lost 2 bases and J 0 bases, leaving 7 bases between the germline ends. Germline V gene data show CDR1 as SGHNT and CDR2 as YYREEE (reference sequence). This CDR3 spans 14 amino acids. The clonotype was recovered from a man between 65 and 85 years old who had recovered from COVID-19. V gene TRBV5-4 combines with J gene TRBJ2-3; D possibly corresponds to TRBD2 (6 bases). Sequencing was carried out using peripheral blood. Here the CDR3 DNA reads TGTGCCAGCAGCTTACGGGAGAGCACAGATACGCAGTATTTT. It specifies CASSLRESTDTQYF.